What follows describes a single T cell receptor beta chain. The data derive from a study of molecular identifiers for immune sequencing clone quantification. V lost 3 bases, J lost 7 bases, and 13 bases lay in between. The length of the CDR3 is 15 residues. Germline loops: CDR1 SGHAT, CDR2 FQNNGV. Preparation of the bulk TCR libraries relied on previously described methods and listed TCR primers. TCRdb recomputed calls from the PCR reads with MiXCR, one row per CDR3 protein. The table shows around 320,000 distinct CDR3 sequences, with 24% occurring only once. The source of this sequence is a human donor in good health. Some libraries in this study had Jurkat cell RNA spiked in. Specimen: naive CD8+ T cells from blood, with Jurkat cell RNA spiked in. The sample's subset: FACS-sorted CD8+CD4-CCR7+CD45RA+ naive T cells. V usage is TRBV11-2 and J usage is TRBJ1-6; possible D gene TRBD1, 6 bases. CDR3 nucleotide sequence: TGTGCCAGCAGCTTGGGGGCCACGGGGAATTCACCCCTCCACTTT. It yields the protein CASSLGATGNSPLHF.